This T cell receptor (beta chain) was documented in a study of blood T cells in healthy people across ages. The CDR3 loop spans 13 amino acids. CDR1 is MNHEY, CDR2 SVGEGT, per germline. V was shortened by 6 bases and J by 0 bases, with 8 bases between the two germline ends. A second about 7 to 11 cycle PCR used barcoded and J-beta primers. Each cDNA molecule was tagged by a template-switch adaptor with 12 random nucleotides. TCRdb passed the 5' RACE reads through MiXCR, listing each CDR3 protein once. The repertoire has 600,000 to 800,000 distinct CDR3 sequences, approximately 21% of them found once; the top ten carry more than 3%.

Sequences were obtained from blood. The receptor was derived from a man aged 65 to 85 in good health. The chain is built from TRBV6-2 or TRBV6-3 and TRBJ1-1; D uncertain. CDR3: CASSMVVNTEAFF. For the CDR3, the DNA is TGTGCCAGCAGCATGGTAGTGAACACTGAAGCTTTCTTT.